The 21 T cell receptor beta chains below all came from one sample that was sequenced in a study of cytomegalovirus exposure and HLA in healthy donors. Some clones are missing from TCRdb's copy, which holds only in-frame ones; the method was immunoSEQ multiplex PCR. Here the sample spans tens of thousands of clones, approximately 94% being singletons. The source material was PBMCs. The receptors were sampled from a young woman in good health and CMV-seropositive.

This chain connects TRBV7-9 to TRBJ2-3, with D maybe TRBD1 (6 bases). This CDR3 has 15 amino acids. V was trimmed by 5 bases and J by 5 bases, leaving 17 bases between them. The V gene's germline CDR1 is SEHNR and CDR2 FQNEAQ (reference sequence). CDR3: CASSQEGEPGDTQYF. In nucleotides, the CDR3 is TGTGCCAGCAGCCAAGAGGGGGAACCTGGAGATACGCAGTATTTT. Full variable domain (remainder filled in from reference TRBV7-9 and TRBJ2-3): DTGVSQNPRHKITKRGQNVTFRCDPISEHNRLYWYRQTLGQGPEFLTYFQNEAQLEKSRLLSDRFSAERPKGSFSTLEIQRTEQGDSAMYLCASSQEGEPGDTQYFGPGTRLTVL.

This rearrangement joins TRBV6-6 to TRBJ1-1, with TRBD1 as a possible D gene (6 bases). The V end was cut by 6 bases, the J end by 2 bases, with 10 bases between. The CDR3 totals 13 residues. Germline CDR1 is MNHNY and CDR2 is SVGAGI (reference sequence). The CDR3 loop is CASRGAVNTEAFF. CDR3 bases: TGTGCCAGCAGGGGGGCAGTAAACACTGAAGCTTTCTTT.

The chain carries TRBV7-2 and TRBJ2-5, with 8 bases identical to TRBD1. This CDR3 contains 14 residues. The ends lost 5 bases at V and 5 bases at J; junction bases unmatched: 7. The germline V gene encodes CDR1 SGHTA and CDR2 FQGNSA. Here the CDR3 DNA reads TGTGCCAGCAGCCCCGGACAGGGTAGGGAGACCCAGTACTTC. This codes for CASSPGQGRETQYF.

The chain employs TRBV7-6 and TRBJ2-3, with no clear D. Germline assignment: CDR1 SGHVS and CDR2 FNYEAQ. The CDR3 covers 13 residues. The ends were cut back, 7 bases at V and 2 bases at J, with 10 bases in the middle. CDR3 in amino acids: CASTPPHTDTQYF. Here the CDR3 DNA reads TGTGCCAGCACCCCCCCACACACAGATACGCAGTATTTT.

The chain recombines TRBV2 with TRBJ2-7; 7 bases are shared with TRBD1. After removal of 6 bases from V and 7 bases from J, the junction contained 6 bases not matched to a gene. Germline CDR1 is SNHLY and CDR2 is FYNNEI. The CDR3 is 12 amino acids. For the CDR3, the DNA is TGTGCCAGCAGCGACAGGGCGTGGGAGCAGTACTTC. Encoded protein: CASSDRAWEQYF.

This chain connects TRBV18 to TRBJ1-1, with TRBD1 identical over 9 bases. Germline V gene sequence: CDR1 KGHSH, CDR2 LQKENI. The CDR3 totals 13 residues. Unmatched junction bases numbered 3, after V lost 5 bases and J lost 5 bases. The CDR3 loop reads CASSSGQGTEAFF. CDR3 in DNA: TGTGCCAGCTCATCGGGACAGGGTACTGAAGCTTTCTTT.

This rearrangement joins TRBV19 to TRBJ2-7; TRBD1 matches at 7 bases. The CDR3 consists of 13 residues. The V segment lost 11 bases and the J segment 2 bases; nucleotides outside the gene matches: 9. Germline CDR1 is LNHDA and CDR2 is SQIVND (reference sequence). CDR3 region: CADSRDSPYEQYF. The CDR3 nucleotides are TGTGCCGATAGCCGGGACAGCCCCTACGAGCAGTACTTC.

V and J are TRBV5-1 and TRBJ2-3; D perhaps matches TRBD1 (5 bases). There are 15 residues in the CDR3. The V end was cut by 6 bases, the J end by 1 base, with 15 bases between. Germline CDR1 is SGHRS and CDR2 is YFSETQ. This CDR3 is CASTPDSSGTDTQYF. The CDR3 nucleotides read TGCGCCAGCACCCCCGACAGTTCCGGCACAGATACGCAGTATTTT.

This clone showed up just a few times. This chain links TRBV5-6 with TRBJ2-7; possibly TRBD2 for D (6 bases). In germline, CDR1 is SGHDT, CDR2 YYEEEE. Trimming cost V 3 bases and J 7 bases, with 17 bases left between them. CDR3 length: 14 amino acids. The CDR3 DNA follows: TGTGCCAGCAGCTGGGTCGCCGTAGCGGAGGAGCAGTACTTC. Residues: CASSWVAVAEEQYF.

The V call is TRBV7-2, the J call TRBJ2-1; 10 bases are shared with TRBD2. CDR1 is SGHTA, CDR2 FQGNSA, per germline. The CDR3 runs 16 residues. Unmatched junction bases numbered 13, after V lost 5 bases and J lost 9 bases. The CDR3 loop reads CASSPWPSGRDGEQFF. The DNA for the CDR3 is TGTGCCAGCAGCCCCTGGCCCAGCGGGAGGGATGGTGAGCAGTTCTTC.

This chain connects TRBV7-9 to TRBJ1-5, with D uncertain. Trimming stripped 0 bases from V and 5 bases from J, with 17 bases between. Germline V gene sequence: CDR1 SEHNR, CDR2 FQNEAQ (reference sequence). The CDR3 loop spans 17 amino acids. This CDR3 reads CASSLASAGDGYQPQHF. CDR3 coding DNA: TGTGCCAGCAGCTTAGCTTCGGCAGGCGACGGTTATCAGCCCCAGCATTTT.

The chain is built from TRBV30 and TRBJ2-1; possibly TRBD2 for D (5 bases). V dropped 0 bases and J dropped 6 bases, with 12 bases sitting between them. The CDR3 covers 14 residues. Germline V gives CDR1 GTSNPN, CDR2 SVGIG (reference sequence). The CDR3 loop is CAWSVGLAVNEQFF. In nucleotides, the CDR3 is TGTGCCTGGAGTGTTGGGCTAGCTGTCAATGAGCAGTTCTTC.

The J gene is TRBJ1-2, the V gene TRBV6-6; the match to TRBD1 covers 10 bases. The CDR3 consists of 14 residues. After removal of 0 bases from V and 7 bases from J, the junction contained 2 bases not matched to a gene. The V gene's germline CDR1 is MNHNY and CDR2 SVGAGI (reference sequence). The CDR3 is CASSYSTGGSGYTF. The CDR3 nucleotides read TGTGCCAGCAGTTACTCGACAGGGGGCTCTGGCTACACCTTC.

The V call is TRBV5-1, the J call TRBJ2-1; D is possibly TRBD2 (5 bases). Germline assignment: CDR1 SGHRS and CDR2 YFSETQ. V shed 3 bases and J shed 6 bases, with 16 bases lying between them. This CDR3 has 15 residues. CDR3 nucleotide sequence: TGCGCCAGCAGCTACGGGATGTCGGCTGCCAATGAGCAGTTCTTC. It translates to CASSYGMSAANEQFF.

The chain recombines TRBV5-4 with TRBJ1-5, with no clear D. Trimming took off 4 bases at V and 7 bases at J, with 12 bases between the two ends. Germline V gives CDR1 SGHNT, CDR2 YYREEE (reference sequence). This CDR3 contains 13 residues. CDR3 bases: TGTGCCAGCAGCCCCCCGTCTGGCCAGCCCCAGCATTTT. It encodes CASSPPSGQPQHF.

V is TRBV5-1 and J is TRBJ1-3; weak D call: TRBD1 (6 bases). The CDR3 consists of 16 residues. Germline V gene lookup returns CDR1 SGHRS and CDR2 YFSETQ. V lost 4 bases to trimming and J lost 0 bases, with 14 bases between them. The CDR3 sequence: CASSLTGIDSGNTIYF. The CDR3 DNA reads TGCGCCAGCAGCCTGACAGGAATCGACTCTGGAAACACCATATATTTT.

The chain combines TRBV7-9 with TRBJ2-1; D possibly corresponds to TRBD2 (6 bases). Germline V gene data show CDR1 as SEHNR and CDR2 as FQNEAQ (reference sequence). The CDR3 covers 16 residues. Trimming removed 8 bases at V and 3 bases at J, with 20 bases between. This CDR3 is CASDSQGGAFYNEQFF. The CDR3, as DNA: TGTGCCAGCGACTCCCAAGGCGGGGCCTTCTACAATGAGCAGTTCTTC. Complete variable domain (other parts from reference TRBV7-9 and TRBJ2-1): DTGVSQNPRHKITKRGQNVTFRCDPISEHNRLYWYRQTLGQGPEFLTYFQNEAQLEKSRLLSDRFSAERPKGSFSTLEIQRTEQGDSAMYLCASDSQGGAFYNEQFFGPGTRLTVL.

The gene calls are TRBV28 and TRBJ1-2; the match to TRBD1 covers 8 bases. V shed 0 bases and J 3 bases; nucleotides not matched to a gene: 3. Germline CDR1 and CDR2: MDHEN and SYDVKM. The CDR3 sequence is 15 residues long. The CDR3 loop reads CASSLWDRVDYGYTF. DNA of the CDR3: TGTGCCAGCAGTTTATGGGACAGGGTAGACTATGGCTACACCTTC.

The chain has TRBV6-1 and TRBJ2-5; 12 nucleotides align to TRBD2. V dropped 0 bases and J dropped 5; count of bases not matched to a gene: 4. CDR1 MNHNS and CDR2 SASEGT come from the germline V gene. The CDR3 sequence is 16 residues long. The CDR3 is CASSEAGLAGGETQYF. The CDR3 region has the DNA TGTGCCAGCAGTGAAGCTGGCCTAGCGGGGGGGGAGACCCAGTACTTC.

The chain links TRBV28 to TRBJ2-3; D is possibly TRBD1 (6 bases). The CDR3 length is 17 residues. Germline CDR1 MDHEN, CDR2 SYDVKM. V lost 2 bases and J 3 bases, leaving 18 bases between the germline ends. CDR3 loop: CASSLMQGKVGTDTQYF. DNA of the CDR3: TGTGCCAGCAGTTTAATGCAGGGGAAGGTAGGGACAGATACGCAGTATTTT.

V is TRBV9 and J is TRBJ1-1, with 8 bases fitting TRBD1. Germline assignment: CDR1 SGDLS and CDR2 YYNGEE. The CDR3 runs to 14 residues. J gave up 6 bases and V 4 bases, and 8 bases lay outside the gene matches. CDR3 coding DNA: TGTGCCAGCAGCCCCCGGGTGGGACAGGCTGAAGCTTTCTTT. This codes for CASSPRVGQAEAFF.